This TCR beta chain was sequenced during a study of T cells in Graves' hyperthyroidism and ophthalmopathy. Overall study: Peripheral blood was acquired at first diagnosis, ahead of any therapy whatsoever.

In its sample, this clonotype was seen a few times. Ophthalmopathy patients had Clinical Activity Score at least 3, NOSPECS grade at least 4, duration under 3 months. The CDR3 has 14 amino acids. V dropped 0 bases and J dropped 9 bases, with 13 bases sitting between them. Germline loops: CDR1 SGDLS, CDR2 YYNGEE. Using RNA transcripts as the source, TCR beta CDR3 regions were amplified. Carried out on the TCR CDR3, a first-round RT-PCR used the HTBI primer set. TCRdb reprocessed the multiplex PCR reads via MiXCR and lists one record per CDR3 protein. The sample lists around 620,000 distinct CDR3 sequences; approximately 15% were seen once.

Sequenced input: blood. The origin of this receptor is a woman between 18 and 29 years old with Graves' ophthalmopathy. This chain connects TRBV9 to TRBJ2-1, with D maybe TRBD1 (5 bases). The CDR3 DNA reads TGTGCCAGCAGCGTAGTGAAGGGGTTGGGTGAGCAGTTCTTC. Its translation is CASSVVKGLGEQFF.